One sample yielded the 29 T cell receptor beta chains listed below, sequenced in a study of T cells in women clearing cervical HPV infection. The repertoire was sequenced with immunoSEQ multiplex PCR; TCRdb's copy has only in-frame clones and lacks some. The specimen's table records more than 25,000 clones. The sequencing sample was made of blood buffy coat. These receptors were obtained from a woman between 18 and 70 years old with a cervical HPV16 infection that either progressed to CIN3+ or cleared (not recorded which).

In regard to this clone: Read coverage stops 3 residues before the CDR3 terminus; the germline J gene supplies the remainder. This rearrangement joins TRBV7-2 to TRBJ1-4; D not resolved. Trimming pared 1 base from V and 6 bases from J, leaving 6 bases between. Germline V lookup: CDR1 SGHTA, CDR2 FQGNSA. CDR3 length: 13 amino acids. The sequenced part of the CDR3 DNA is TGTGCCAGCAGCTTAGTAGCCGATGAAAAA. Translating it yields CASSLVADEK. The full CDR3 is CASSLVADEKLFF.

Comment on this clone: The CDR3 end falls 3 residues outside the read, so it is completed with the germline J gene. V gene TRBV29-1 combines with J gene TRBJ1-1, with D unclear. CDR3 length: 13 amino acids. V was cut by 4 bases and J by 1 base, with 10 bases left in between. Germline V CDR1 and CDR2: SQVTM, ANQGSEA. CDR3 sequence reads: CSVVIPGNTEAFF. The DNA read from the CDR3 is TGCAGCGTTGTAATCCCAGGGAACACTGAA.

As for this clone: Read data end 3 residues before the CDR3 end; the end is taken from the germline J gene. The chain links TRBV25-1 to TRBJ1-2, with D perhaps matching TRBD1 (5 bases). Germline lookup yields CDR1 MGHDK and CDR2 SYGVNS. This CDR3 has 12 amino acids. V was trimmed by 6 bases and J by 7 bases, leaving 12 bases between them. Incomplete CDR3 DNA: TGTGCCAGCAGAGGGGTCGTCGCTGGC. Residues: CASRGVVAG. The whole CDR3 sequence reads CASRGVVAGYTF.

With respect to this clone: The CDR3 end falls 3 residues outside the read, so it is completed with the germline J gene. V is TRBV5-4 and J is TRBJ1-2, with D unclear. The CDR3 length is 12 residues. Per germline, CDR1 SGHNT and CDR2 YYREEE (reference sequence). CDR3 sequence: CASSLTSQGYTF. Partial CDR3 DNA: TGTGCCAGCAGCTTAACTAGCCAAGGC.

The CDR3 DNA, read in part, is TGCAGTGCTAGAGATGCGGGGGGACCCTACAATGAG. Translated, it gives CSARDAGGPYNE. The full-length CDR3 reads as CSARDAGGPYNEQFF. The V gene is TRBV20-1, the J gene TRBJ2-1, with TRBD2 identical over 8 bases. The read falls 3 residues short of the CDR3 end, and the missing part is taken from the germline J gene. This CDR3 is 15 amino acids long. V lost 0 bases and J lost 2; bases outside the gene matches: 3. Germline CDR1 reads DFQATT; CDR2 reads SNEGSKA (reference sequence).

Details on this clone: The missing CDR3 end, 3 residues past where the read stops, is filled in from the germline J gene. The genes are TRBV6-2 or TRBV6-3 and TRBJ2-3, with 7 bases lining up with TRBD2. V was pared by 1 base and J by 0 bases, with 1 base of the junction left unmatched. This CDR3 has 15 residues. The germline V gene has CDR1 MNHEY and CDR2 SVGEGT. CDR3 residues: CASSYLGGSTDTQYF. The part of the CDR3 DNA that was read is TGTGCCAGCAGTTACTTGGGGGGGAGCACAGATACG.

As to this clone: The read ends 3 residues shy of where the CDR3 ends; the end is completed using the germline J gene. The genes are TRBV5-1 and TRBJ1-5; D is ambiguous. Trimming left V 2 bases short and J 6 bases short, with 12 bases between. CDR1 and CDR2 from the germline V gene are SGHRS and YFSETQ. This CDR3 contains 14 residues. Partial CDR3 DNA: TGCGCCAGCAGCTTAAGCGGGGATCCTCAGCCC. Amino acid sequence: CASSLSGDPQP. The full-length CDR3 reads as CASSLSGDPQPQHF.

With regard to this clone: The CDR3 is cut off 3 residues early in the read; its end comes from the germline J gene. The chain employs TRBV5-1 and TRBJ2-5; TRBD2 matches 7 bases. The CDR3 runs to 15 residues. CDR1 and CDR2 (germline): SGHRS, YFSETQ. The CDR3 loop reads CASSLHGEGTDTQYF. CDR3 DNA, as far as it was read: TGCGCCAGCAGCTTACACGGGGAGGGCACAGATACC.

Details on this clone: The read terminates 3 residues before the CDR3 end, so the remaining end is supplied by the germline J gene. The chain joins TRBV19 to TRBJ1-2, with 7 bases aligning to TRBD1. V trimming: 5 bases; J trimming: 4 bases; junction bases outside the gene matches: 7. The CDR3 length is 14 residues. Germline lookup yields CDR1 LNHDA and CDR2 SQIVND (reference sequence). The CDR3 sequence is CASSPMTGSYGYTF. The CDR3 DNA, read in part, is TGTGCCAGTAGTCCAATGACAGGGAGCTATGGC.

A note on this clone: The read ends 3 residues before the CDR3 terminus; that terminus is restored from the germline J gene. The chain has TRBV5-1 and TRBJ2-2; D ambiguous. Germline CDR1 and CDR2: SGHRS and YFSETQ. This CDR3 spans 14 amino acids. V was trimmed by 1 base and J by 6 bases, leaving 10 bases between them. The DNA read from the CDR3 is TGCGCCAGCAGCTTGAGAGAGGTTTCCGGGGAG. Translated, it gives CASSLREVSGE. The whole CDR3 sequence is CASSLREVSGELFF. Variable domain in full (rest from reference TRBV5-1 and TRBJ2-2): KAGVTQTPRYLIKTRGQQVTLSCSPISGHRSVSWYQQTPGQGLQFLFEYFSETQRNKGNFPGRFSGRQFSNSRSEMNVSTLELGDSALYLCASSLREVSGELFFGEGSRLTVL.

To note about this clone: The CDR3 is cut off 3 residues early in the read; its end comes from the germline J gene. The chain recombines TRBV7-3 with TRBJ2-3, with D perhaps TRBD2 (5 bases). CDR3 length: 13 amino acids. Germline V lookup: CDR1 SGHTA, CDR2 FQGTGA. CDR3 protein: CASSPGFGETQYF. The part of the CDR3 DNA that was read is TGTGCCAGCAGCCCTGGGTTCGGGGAGACG. Together with reference TRBV7-3 and TRBJ2-3, the CDR3 gives the full variable domain: GAGVSQTPSNKVTEKGKYVELRCDPISGHTALYWYRQSLGQGPEFLIYFQGTGAADDSGLPNDRFFAVRPEGSVSTLKIQRTERGDSAVYLCASSPGFGETQYFGPGTRLTVL.

Details on this clone: The read terminates 3 residues before the CDR3 end, so the remaining end is supplied by the germline J gene. This same CDR3 is encoded by further DNA sequences in the sample. The genes are TRBV19 and TRBJ1-2; 8 bases line up with TRBD1. The V segment lost 5 bases and the J segment 4 bases; nucleotides outside the gene matches: 12. Germline loops: CDR1 LNHDA, CDR2 SQIVND (reference sequence). This CDR3 region has 16 residues. The CDR3 loop reads CASSPDHPDRGYGYTF. The covered CDR3 bases are TGTGCCAGTAGTCCCGATCATCCAGACAGGGGCTATGGC. The full variable domain, with the rest looked up from reference TRBV19 and TRBJ1-2, is DGGITQSPKYLFRKEGQNVTLSCEQNLNHDAMYWYRQDPGQGLRLIYYSQIVNDFQKGDIAEGYSVSREKKESFPLTVTSAQKNPTAFYLCASSPDHPDRGYGYTFGSGTRLTVV.

Concerning this clone: The sequenced fragment ends 3 residues before the CDR3 boundary, so the rest is inferred from the germline J gene. The chain couples TRBV19 to TRBJ2-5; TRBD1 agrees at 8 bases. With 3 bases clipped from V and 3 bases from J, the junction kept 6 bases outside the gene matches. Germline lookup yields CDR1 LNHDA and CDR2 SQIVND (reference sequence). This CDR3 region has 15 residues. The CDR3 is CASSILGQGEETQYF. CDR3 DNA (partial): TGTGCCAGTAGTATTCTTGGACAGGGAGAAGAGACC.

As for this clone: The read stops 3 residues short of the end of the CDR3; the missing end is completed from the germline J gene. The gene calls are TRBV30 and TRBJ2-7; D is undetermined. This CDR3 is built from 11 residues. Germline V gene lookup returns CDR1 GTSNPN and CDR2 SVGIG (reference sequence). Trimming stripped 3 bases from V and 1 base from J, with 4 bases between. CDR3 loop: CAWSSSYEQYF. The sequenced part of the CDR3 DNA is TGTGCCTGGAGCAGTTCCTACGAG.

For this clone: Germline and junction disagree at one end, which may indicate a read error. The sequence runs out 3 residues before the end of the CDR3; the remainder is reconstructed from the germline J gene. This specimen includes other DNA sequences encoding the same CDR3. This rearrangement joins TRBV18 to TRBJ1-3, with D maybe TRBD1 (6 bases). CDR1 is KGHSH, CDR2 LQKENI, per germline. CDR3 size: 13 residues. Partial CDR3 DNA: TGTGCCAGCTTACAGGGAGCTGGAAACACG. Translation: CASLQGAGNT. The CDR3 as a whole reads CASLQGAGNTIYF. The full variable domain, rest sourced from reference TRBV18 and TRBJ1-3, is NAGVMQNPRHLVRRRGQEARLRCSPMKGHSHVYWYRQLPEEGLKFMVYLQKENIIDESGMPKERFSAEFPKEGPSILRIQQVVRGDSAAYFCASLQGAGNTIYFGEGSWLTVV.

Concerning this clone: The CDR3 end lies 3 residues beyond the end of the read and is filled in from the germline J gene. V is TRBV2 and J is TRBJ2-2; D is perhaps TRBD1 (5 bases). This CDR3 comprises 14 residues. Germline V gene data show CDR1 as SNHLY and CDR2 as FYNNEI. V was trimmed by 7 bases and J by 4 bases, leaving 13 bases between them. This chain's CDR3 is CASIEFQGTGELFF. The CDR3 DNA, read in part, is TGTGCCAGCATCGAATTCCAGGGCACCGGGGAG.

Measured by frequency, this clone is medium-sized. The observed sequence ends 3 residues before the CDR3 terminus, with the missing tail filled in from the germline J gene. The chain couples TRBV29-1 to TRBJ1-1; tentatively, D is TRBD1 (5 bases). Germline CDR1 and CDR2: SQVTM and ANQGSEA. The CDR3 runs to 11 residues. The CDR3 sequence: CSVETQHRAFF. The sequenced part of the CDR3 DNA is TGCAGCGTGGAGACTCAGCACAGG.

Notes on this clone: Read coverage stops 3 residues before the CDR3 terminus; the germline J gene supplies the remainder. J is TRBJ1-2 and V is TRBV7-2; possibly TRBD1 for D (5 bases). Per germline, CDR1 SGHTA and CDR2 FQGNSA. The CDR3 runs to 15 residues. The chain's CDR3 is CASSFGGSSYNDYTF. The part of the CDR3 DNA that was read is TGTGCCAGCAGCTTTGGGGGGAGCTCCTACAATGAC.

Worth noting for this clone: Sequencing ends 3 residues short of the CDR3 end; the germline J gene provides the rest. The V call is TRBV6-2 or TRBV6-3, the J call TRBJ1-2, with 9 bases fitting TRBD1. The J segment lost 6 bases and the V segment lost 2 bases, leaving 4 bases of the junction unmatched. The CDR3 sequence is 14 residues long. Germline values: CDR1 MNHEY, CDR2 SVGEGT. The CDR3 DNA, read in part, is TGTGCCAGCAGTTACGGGACAGGGCCGGATGGC. It specifies CASSYGTGPDG. The CDR3 as a whole reads CASSYGTGPDGYTF.

As regards this clone: The read comes to an end 3 residues before the CDR3 does, leaving the germline J gene to fill in the end. The J gene is TRBJ2-5, the V gene TRBV7-2; D may be TRBD1 (6 bases). Germline lookup yields CDR1 SGHTA and CDR2 FQGNSA. CDR3 length: 15 residues. The germline V and J ends were trimmed by 3 bases and 3 bases, with 14 bases remaining between them. CDR3 DNA, as far as it was read: TGTGCCAGCAGCTTTAACGCAGGGACAAAAGAGACC. It is translated as CASSFNAGTKET. The whole CDR3 reads CASSFNAGTKETQYF. Using reference TRBV7-2 and TRBJ2-5 for the parts outside the CDR3, the full variable domain is GAGVSQSPSNKVTEKGKDVELRCDPISGHTALYWYRQSLGQGLEFLIYFQGNSAPDKSGLPSDRFSAERTGGSVSTLTIQRTQQEDSAVYLCASSFNAGTKETQYFGPGTRLLVL.

With regard to this clone: The read ends 3 residues shy of where the CDR3 ends; the end is completed using the germline J gene. J is TRBJ2-1 and V is TRBV6-1; D might be TRBD1 (6 bases). The CDR3 consists of 13 residues. CDR1 MNHNS and CDR2 SASEGT come from the germline V gene. The V and J ends lost 2 bases and 8 bases respectively, with 10 bases between them. The sequenced CDR3 bases are TGTGCCAGCAGTGAATCGGCAGGGGATGAG. It codes for CASSESAGDE. The whole CDR3 sequence is CASSESAGDEQFF.

About this clone: The read ends 3 residues early relative to the CDR3; the germline J gene fills the gap. This chain uses TRBV2 with TRBJ2-3; TRBD1 is a possible D gene (5 bases). This CDR3 has 11 residues. Germline V lookup: CDR1 SNHLY, CDR2 FYNNEI. Partial CDR3 DNA: TGTGCCAGCACCAGGGTAGAGACG. The encoded protein is CASTRVET. The entire CDR3 protein is CASTRVETQYF.

On this clone itself: Read data end 3 residues before the CDR3 end; the end is taken from the germline J gene. V gene TRBV7-3 combines with J gene TRBJ2-2; 8 bases map to TRBD2. J lost 6 bases, V lost 5 bases, and 11 bases had no gene match. Germline V gene sequence: CDR1 SGHTA, CDR2 FQGTGA. The CDR3 has 16 residues. Incomplete CDR3 DNA: TGTGCCAGCAGCCCCGGGAGCGGGGGCCTCGCCGGGGAG. It is translated as CASSPGSGGLAGE. The full-length CDR3 reads as CASSPGSGGLAGELFF. Using reference TRBV7-3 and TRBJ2-2 for the parts outside the CDR3, the full variable domain is GAGVSQTPSNKVTEKGKYVELRCDPISGHTALYWYRQSLGQGPEFLIYFQGTGAADDSGLPNDRFFAVRPEGSVSTLKIQRTERGDSAVYLCASSPGSGGLAGELFFGEGSRLTVL.

As concerns this clone: The read comes to an end 3 residues before the CDR3 does, leaving the germline J gene to fill in the end. The V call is TRBV19, the J call TRBJ2-3, with 8 bases that match TRBD1. The CDR3 contains 13 residues. Trimming cost V 3 bases and J 5 bases; bases outside gene matches: 1. Germline CDR1 reads LNHDA; CDR2 reads SQIVND (reference sequence). The CDR3: CASSIDRGDTQYF. The covered CDR3 bases are TGTGCCAGTAGTATCGACAGGGGAGATACG.

As to this clone: The read ends 3 residues before the CDR3 terminus; that terminus is restored from the germline J gene. This chain joins TRBV20-1 and TRBJ1-3; the D gene is possibly TRBD1 (6 bases). CDR1 and CDR2 (germline): DFQATT, SNEGSKA (reference sequence). V was clipped by 3 bases and J by 4 bases, with 7 bases between them. The CDR3 is 12 residues long. CDR3 DNA, as far as it was read: TGCAGTGCTAGGGGGGCGGGAAACACC. It yields the protein CSARGAGNT. Given in full, the CDR3 is CSARGAGNTIYF.

A note on this clone: The read finishes 3 residues shy of the CDR3 end, and the germline J gene is used to complete it. This chain uses TRBV30 with TRBJ2-3; D possibly corresponds to TRBD1 (5 bases). Germline lookup yields CDR1 GTSNPN and CDR2 SVGIG (reference sequence). The CDR3 runs 14 residues. Trimming took 4 bases from V and 3 from J, leaving 14 bases between them. The CDR3 bases that were read are TGTGCCTGGATTCATCCAGGGTGGACAGATACG. The encoded protein is CAWIHPGWTDT. The CDR3 as a whole reads CAWIHPGWTDTQYF.

As for this clone: The sequence runs out 3 residues before the end of the CDR3; the remainder is reconstructed from the germline J gene. The rearrangement joins TRBV18 to TRBJ2-5; no definite D call. The CDR3 is made up of 13 amino acids. The V end lost 1 base, the J end lost 2 bases, and 5 bases lay between the germline ends. Per germline, CDR1 KGHSH and CDR2 LQKENI. The CDR3 sequence: CASSPQGQETQYF. CDR3 DNA, as far as it was read: TGTGCCAGCTCACCACAAGGTCAAGAGACC. Together with reference TRBV18 and TRBJ2-5, the CDR3 gives the full variable domain: NAGVMQNPRHLVRRRGQEARLRCSPMKGHSHVYWYRQLPEEGLKFMVYLQKENIIDESGMPKERFSAEFPKEGPSILRIQQVVRGDSAAYFCASSPQGQETQYFGPGTRLLVL.

Comment on this clone: From the germline J gene comes the end of the CDR3, since the read stops 3 residues before it. J is TRBJ1-1 and V is TRBV2; a possible D gene is TRBD1 (5 bases). V shed 2 bases and J shed 5 bases, with 12 bases lying between them. The CDR3 totals 14 residues. Germline CDR1 is SNHLY and CDR2 is FYNNEI. The sequenced CDR3 bases are TGTGCCAGCAGTGAACAGGGTCCTGGGACTGAA. This codes for CASSEQGPGTE. The CDR3 in full is CASSEQGPGTEAFF.

About this clone itself: The read finishes 3 residues shy of the CDR3 end, and the germline J gene is used to complete it. The rearrangement uses TRBV7-9 and TRBJ1-1; no clear D. The germline V gene has CDR1 SEHNR and CDR2 FQNEAQ (reference sequence). The CDR3 spans 13 residues. V shed 5 bases and J shed 2 bases, with 9 bases lying between them. CDR3 residues: CASSRNTNTEAFF. The CDR3 bases that were read are TGTGCCAGCAGCCGAAACACCAACACTGAA. Supplemented by reference TRBV7-9 and TRBJ1-1, the full variable domain reads DTGVSQNPRHKITKRGQNVTFRCDPISEHNRLYWYRQTLGQGPEFLTYFQNEAQLEKSRLLSDRFSAERPKGSFSTLEIQRTEQGDSAMYLCASSRNTNTEAFFGQGTRLTVV.